The sequence of this TCR beta chain was determined in a study of tissue T cells after allogeneic stem cell transplantation. With 3 bases removed from V and 2 bases from J, the gap between germline ends came to 7 bases. Germline loops: CDR1 GFQATS, CDR2 STVNSAI. This CDR3 is built from 13 residues. Survey-depth TCRbeta CDR3 sequencing reported V/J genes and productive frequencies. Data came from immunoSEQ multiplex PCR; TCRdb stores just in-frame clones and leaves some out. This sample has tens of thousands of clones, with just under 75% found just once. A remark on this clone: The antigen is undetermined. Mouse gene names and germline throughout. From the germline J gene comes the end of the CDR3, since the read stops 1 residue before it. This sample also contains other DNA sequences that code for the same CDR3.

Study-wide results and caveats: In patients and mice, blood and spleen missed much of tissue repertoire. Some tissue clones might be persisting host cells; their alloreactivity or antigen specificity was not determined. Anatomically similar tissues had similar TCR repertoires within each patient.

This clonotype was obtained from a female BALB/c mouse in good health. For this mouse line, the MHC haplotype is H2-d. The chain links TRBV20 to TRBJ2-2; no firm D call. The sample consisted of spleen. The CDR3 loop reads CGARGGNTGQLYF. CDR3 DNA, as far as it was read: TGTGGTGCTAGAGGAGGGAACACCGGGCAGCTCTAC.